This TCR beta chain stems from a study of control samples from healthy donors and cancer patients. The table came from immunoSEQ multiplex PCR; TCRdb's copy has only in-frame clones and leaves some out. The sample has around 250,000 clones, over 70% seen once. CDR1 is LGHDT and CDR2 is YNNKEL in the germline V gene (reference sequence). The V gene end was trimmed by 4 bases and the J gene end by 5 bases; junction bases not matched to a gene: 4. The CDR3 is made up of 14 amino acids. This TCR was sampled from a woman aged 55 to 70 with lung cancer. The V gene is TRBV3-1 (or the pseudogene TRBV3-2), the J gene TRBJ1-1; 10 bases line up with TRBD1. Sequenced material: PBMCs. The CDR3 bases are TGTGCCAGCAGCCCTGGACAGGGGGTTACTGAAGCTTTCTTT. Translating gives CASSPGQGVTEAFF.